This T cell receptor beta chain stems from a study of early T cells in non-severe SARS-CoV-2 infection. V was clipped by 6 bases and J by 2 bases, with 12 bases between them. Germline assignment: CDR1 MNHEY and CDR2 SVGAGI. This CDR3 contains 14 residues. Attached unique molecular identifiers marked individual cDNA molecules. TCRdb analysed the 5' RACE reads with MiXCR anew, one entry per CDR3 protein. The data show tens of thousands of distinct CDR3 sequences, with approximately 15% seen just once and roughly 4% held by the top ten. This rearrangement joins TRBV6-5 to TRBJ2-3, with D possibly called TRBD1 or TRBD2 (6 bases each). This TCR was sampled from an adult who was a healthcare worker with PCR-confirmed SARS-CoV-2 infection or an uninfected control (not recorded which). Material: whole blood, obtained at baseline. CDR3 coding DNA: TGTGCCAGCAGAACGGGGGCCCCCACAGATACGCAGTATTTT. It translates to CASRTGAPTDTQYF.